This T cell receptor beta chain was obtained from a study of beta chain features in type 1 diabetes. Sequencing targeted expressed TCRB transcripts, as all isolated RNA had been reverse transcribed. Assay: immunoSEQ multiplex PCR; the TCRdb copy retains only in-frame clones and omits some. The sample lists under 950,000 clones, around a sixth occurring once. Sequenced input: naive CD4+ T cells from blood. The clonotype comes from a woman under 30 in good health.

Here the CDR3 reads CASSLVGQTSYYEQYF. Written as DNA, the CDR3 is TGTGCCAGCAGCTTAGTGGGCCAAACCTCGTACTACGAGCAGTACTTC. The rearrangement uses TRBV7-2 and TRBJ2-7; D is unclear. The CDR3 is 16 amino acids. V gave up 1 base and J gave up 3 bases, with 16 bases separating them. The V gene's germline CDR1 is SGHTA and CDR2 FQGNSA. The full variable domain, its missing parts supplied by reference TRBV7-2 and TRBJ2-7, is GAGVSQSPSNKVTEKGKDVELRCDPISGHTALYWYRQSLGQGLEFLIYFQGNSAPDKSGLPSDRFSAERTGGSVSTLTIQRTQQEDSAVYLCASSLVGQTSYYEQYFGPGTRLTVT.